These 27 T cell receptor beta chains came from one sample sequenced in a study of blood T cells in healthy people across ages. For the second PCR, which ran for 7 to 11 cycles, a sample-barcoded 5' primer and a J-beta primer mix were used. MiXCR, run by TCRdb on the 5' RACE reads, gives a single entry per CDR3 protein. This sample carries 920,000 or so distinct CDR3 sequences, over 35% of them seen once, and the ten largest clones take over 15%. The sequenced sample consisted of blood. The receptors come from a woman in her sixties or seventies in good health.

The chain combines TRBV12-5 with TRBJ2-3; a possible D gene is TRBD1 (5 bases). Per the germline V gene, CDR1 is LGHNT and CDR2 is FRNRAP. The V end was cut by 1 base, the J end by 1 base, with 6 bases between. The CDR3 has 14 amino acids. The chain's CDR3 is CASGLEGRTDTQYF. The DNA of the CDR3 is TGTGCTAGTGGTTTGGAGGGGCGCACAGATACGCAGTATTTT.

V gene TRBV6-6 combines with J gene TRBJ1-2; no clear D gene. CDR1 and CDR2 (germline): MNHNY, SVGAGI (reference sequence). V lost 7 bases, J lost 0 bases, and 3 bases lay in between. This CDR3 region has 11 residues. The CDR3 spells CASTANYGYTF. The CDR3 region has the DNA TGTGCCAGCACTGCTAACTATGGCTACACCTTC.

J is TRBJ1-1 and V is TRBV6-2 or TRBV6-3, with 8 bases matching TRBD1. The V gene's germline CDR1 is MNHEY and CDR2 SVGEGT. With V trimmed by 1 base and J by 11 bases, 6 bases remained unmatched. CDR3 length: 13 residues. DNA of the CDR3: TGTGCCAGCAGTTACTACGGACAGGGACATGCTTTCTTT. It codes for CASSYYGQGHAFF.

The chain recombines TRBV3-1 with TRBJ2-7; no clear D. The germline V and J ends were trimmed by 4 bases and 0 bases, with 13 bases remaining between them. Germline assignment: CDR1 LGHDT and CDR2 YNNKEL (reference sequence). The CDR3 extends over 15 amino acids. The CDR3: CASSPDWMSSYEQYF. CDR3 sequence (DNA): TGTGCCAGCAGCCCCGACTGGATGAGCTCCTACGAGCAGTACTTC.

This clonotype appeared a few times. The V and J genes are TRBV7-9 and TRBJ2-5; the D gene is possibly TRBD1 (6 bases). The CDR3 is 14 residues long. CDR1 and CDR2 from the germline V gene are SEHNR and FQNEAQ (reference sequence). Trimming left V 6 bases short and J 1 base short, with 12 bases between. CDR3 sequence (DNA): TGTGCCAGCAGACCTACAGGGATCCAAGAGACCCAGTACTTC. Protein sequence: CASRPTGIQETQYF.

This clonotype showed up many times. The V call is TRBV20-1, the J call TRBJ2-7, with a weak D call TRBD2 (5 bases). V was clipped by 7 bases and J by 2 bases, with 12 bases between them. The CDR3 is made up of 12 amino acids. The germline CDR1 and CDR2 sequences are DFQATT and SNEGSKA (reference sequence). As DNA, the CDR3 is TGCAGTGGAGCGGCAGGTACCTACGAGCAGTACTTC. Its translation: CSGAAGTYEQYF.

The chain employs TRBV3-1 and TRBJ2-5; 13 bases line up with TRBD2. Trimming removed 1 base from V and 1 base from J; junction bases left unmatched: 3. The CDR3 sequence is 17 residues long. The V gene's germline CDR1 is LGHDT and CDR2 YNNKEL (reference sequence). CDR3: CASSQVTSGRAQETQYF. The CDR3 region has the DNA TGTGCCAGCAGCCAAGTAACTAGCGGGAGGGCCCAAGAGACCCAGTACTTC.

V is TRBV10-3 and J is TRBJ2-3, with 8 bases identical to TRBD2. The CDR3 is made up of 13 amino acids. V shed 8 bases, J shed 8 bases, and the junction held 9 bases outside the gene matches. The germline CDR1 and CDR2 sequences are ENHRY and SYGVKD. The CDR3 coding sequence is TGTGCCATCGAGGATAGCGGGACCGGTACGCAGTATTTT. It encodes CAIEDSGTGTQYF.

This clonotype has a single count. Possible read error: a much larger clone is one base away. The CDR3 sequence: CSVGSPREEETQYF. CDR3 nucleotides: TGCAGCGTTGGCTCCCCCAGGGAGGAAGAGACCCAGTACTTC. The chain couples TRBV29-1 to TRBJ2-5, with a weak D call TRBD2 (6 bases). The CDR3 consists of 14 residues. Germline loops: CDR1 SQVTM, CDR2 ANQGSEA. V was clipped by 4 bases and J by 3 bases, with 15 bases between them.

This clonotype showed up just a few times. This chain joins TRBV6-1 and TRBJ2-5; weak D call: TRBD1 (6 bases). The J call may be in error: the DNA end matches TRBJ2-7 better. The CDR3 extends over 12 amino acids. The germline CDR1 and CDR2 sequences are MNHNS and SASEGT. The CDR3 DNA reads as TGTGCCAGCAGTGAAGCGGGGGCCGAGCAGTACTTC. This encodes CASSEAGAEQYF.

This chain joins TRBV2 and TRBJ2-5; possible D gene TRBD2, 6 bases. The germline V gene has CDR1 SNHLY and CDR2 FYNNEI. The CDR3 has 13 residues. The germline V and J ends were trimmed by 7 bases and 3 bases, with 12 bases remaining between them. The DNA of the CDR3 is TGTGCCAGCATGGAGGGTTCAAAAGAGACCCAGTACTTC. Its protein is CASMEGSKETQYF.

V usage is TRBV5-1 and J usage is TRBJ1-1; D remains ambiguous. Germline assignment: CDR1 SGHRS and CDR2 YFSETQ. The CDR3 contains 14 residues. The V and J ends lost 0 bases and 1 base respectively, with 7 bases between them. CDR3 region: CASSLEQSNTEAFF. CDR3 in DNA: TGCGCCAGCAGCTTGGAACAGTCGAACACTGAAGCTTTCTTT.

V gene TRBV19 combines with J gene TRBJ2-7, with D tentatively TRBD2 (6 bases). The J call is doubtful: the DNA matches TRBJ2-5 better. CDR1 is LNHDA and CDR2 is SQIVND in the germline V gene (reference sequence). CDR3 length: 12 amino acids. The CDR3 here is CASGRGTETQYF. Here the CDR3 DNA reads TGTGCCAGCGGACGGGGGACAGAGACCCAGTACTTC.

The J gene is TRBJ2-3, the V gene TRBV20-1; 7 nucleotides match TRBD2. V lost 0 bases to trimming and J lost 2 bases; unmatched junction nucleotides: 5. CDR1 and CDR2 from the germline V gene are DFQATT and SNEGSKA (reference sequence). The length of the CDR3 is 15 residues. CDR3 sequence (DNA): TGCAGTGCTAGAGATTGGGGGGGTAACACAGATACGCAGTATTTT. Amino acids: CSARDWGGNTDTQYF.

This chain uses TRBV20-1 with TRBJ2-6; D not resolved. CDR3 length equals 16 residues. CDR1 is DFQATT, CDR2 SNEGSKA, per germline (reference sequence). Between the trimmed V and J ends, which lost 2 bases and 2 bases, there was a span of 13 bases. CDR3 bases: TGCAGTGCTAGAAGCCCGAGTAGGGCTGGGGCCAACGTCCTGACTTTC. Residues: CSARSPSRAGANVLTF.

Comments on this clonotype: At one of its ends the junction is not consistent with the germline gene, which may arise from a read error. The V gene is TRBV11-2, the J gene TRBJ1-6, with 7 bases that match TRBD1. The germline V gene has CDR1 SGHAT and CDR2 FQNNGV. The CDR3 is made up of 14 amino acids. The CDR3 sequence: CVSSRGQLNSPLHF. CDR3 DNA: TGTGTCAGCAGCCGGGGACAGCTTAATTCACCCCTCCACTTT.

This clonotype was seen a handful of times. The chain combines TRBV9 with TRBJ2-1; a possible D gene is TRBD2 (5 bases). Looked up from germline, CDR1 is SGDLS and CDR2 is YYNGEE. V was trimmed by 7 bases and J by 5 bases, leaving 13 bases between them. The CDR3 extends over 13 amino acids. This CDR3 is CASERLGDNEQFF. DNA for the CDR3: TGTGCCAGCGAGCGTCTGGGAGACAATGAGCAGTTCTTC.

This clonotype was detected a few times. V gene TRBV10-2 combines with J gene TRBJ2-5; D gene unclear. The J call may be wrong; the DNA end is better matched by TRBJ2-7. The CDR3 loop spans 13 amino acids. CDR1 and CDR2 (germline): WSHSY, SAAADI. CDR3 DNA: TGCGCCAGCAGTGAGTCGAGAGTTTACGAGCAGTACTTC. Protein product: CASSESRVYEQYF.

The chain carries TRBV7-2 and TRBJ2-3; 14 nucleotides align to TRBD2. The CDR3 sequence is 18 residues long. Germline CDR1 SGHTA, CDR2 FQGNSA. The J segment lost 4 bases and the V segment lost 4 bases, leaving 10 bases of the junction unmatched. The CDR3 DNA follows: TGTGCCAGCAGCTCACCCGGACTAGCGGGAGGTTTTGCAGATACGCAGTATTTT. It translates to CASSSPGLAGGFADTQYF.

This chain links TRBV4-3 with TRBJ2-3; TRBD2 matches 9 bases. The junction had 7 bases not matched to a gene; V was cut back by 0 bases and J by 6 bases. Germline V gene data show CDR1 as LGHNA and CDR2 as YSLEER. The CDR3 extends over 16 amino acids. Written as DNA, the CDR3 is TGCGCCAGCAGCCAAGATCTCGCGGGGGGGCCGGATACGCAGTATTTT. Encoded protein: CASSQDLAGGPDTQYF.

This chain links TRBV2 with TRBJ2-1, with D uncertain. Germline V gene lookup returns CDR1 SNHLY and CDR2 FYNNEI. V lost 7 bases and J lost 7, with 14 bases in between. The CDR3 covers 13 residues. DNA for the CDR3: TGTGCCAGCAATCTGCCAAACCAGAATGAGCAGTTCTTC. It yields the protein CASNLPNQNEQFF.

This clonotype has more than one count but fewer than ten. V usage is TRBV24-1 and J usage is TRBJ2-3; a weak D match, TRBD1 (6 bases). Between the trimmed V and J ends, which lost 8 bases and 0 bases, there was a span of 14 bases. The CDR3 covers 15 residues. In germline, CDR1 is KGHDR, CDR2 SFDVKD. The CDR3 bases are TGTGCCACCACGAGCGGCGACAGGAGCACAGATACGCAGTATTTT. As protein: CATTSGDRSTDTQYF.

V gene TRBV7-2 combines with J gene TRBJ2-3, with D possibly TRBD2 on 5 matching bases. Deletions cut 0 bases from V and 4 bases from J, with 11 bases between. Germline V gene data show CDR1 as SGHTA and CDR2 as FQGNSA. The CDR3 spans 15 residues. This CDR3 reads CASSLAGVGPDTQYF. CDR3 nucleotides: TGTGCCAGCAGCTTAGCGGGAGTTGGTCCAGATACGCAGTATTTT.

This clonotype was seen only a few times. The V gene is TRBV9, the J gene TRBJ2-7; 11 nucleotides align to TRBD1. CDR1 and CDR2 (germline): SGDLS, YYNGEE. J gave up 0 bases and V 3 bases, and 2 bases lay outside the gene matches. The CDR3 sequence is 15 residues long. DNA for the CDR3: TGTGCCAGCAGCGAGGGACAGGGGGTCTCCTACGAGCAGTACTTC. It specifies CASSEGQGVSYEQYF.

The chain is built from TRBV6-2 or TRBV6-3 and TRBJ2-3, with D perhaps matching TRBD1 (5 bases). Germline CDR1 reads MNHEY; CDR2 reads SVGEGT. The CDR3 covers 15 residues. Trimming cost V 4 bases and J 4 bases, with 15 bases left between them. In nucleotides, the CDR3 is TGTGCCAGCAGTTTAAGAAGGGGATCGGCAGATACGCAGTATTTT. This codes for CASSLRRGSADTQYF.

About this clonotype itself: The junction departs from the called germline gene at one end, perhaps through a read error. J is TRBJ2-1 and V is TRBV5-1; D is unclear. The CDR3 has 17 amino acids. Per germline, CDR1 SGHRS and CDR2 YFSETQ. CDR3 nucleotide sequence: TGCGCCAGCAGCTTGGAACCGCTTGACATCTCCTACAATGAGCGGTTCTTC. Translation: CASSLEPLDISYNERFF.

This chain links TRBV25-1 with TRBJ1-4; D gene ambiguous. The ends were cut back, 2 bases at V and 10 bases at J, with 11 bases in the middle. Germline CDR1 and CDR2: MGHDK and SYGVNS. The CDR3 length is 13 residues. CDR3 nucleotides: TGTGCCAGCAGTGAAGTGGGCATTTTAAAACTGTTTTTT. Encoded protein: CASSEVGILKLFF.